The TCR beta chain described here comes from a study of OX40 agonist ivuxolimab in advanced cancers. Across the study: The patients' treatment was ivuxolimab, an agonistic anti-OX40 (CD134) antibody. Patients receiving dose escalation had hepatocellular carcinoma, melanoma, renal cell or head and neck cancer. Earlier treatment with anti-PD-1, anti-PD-L1 or anti-CTLA-4 was permitted, and 35% to 40% had received some. Study findings and constraints: The average count of expanded clones was higher among CD8+ T cells than among CD4+.

This table comes from immunoSEQ multiplex PCR, and its TCRdb copy is limited to in-frame clones, with some not included. The sample yields tens of thousands of clones, 84% seen once. The sample holds a few counts of this clone. Antigen specificity is unknown. Germline CDR1 SGHTS, CDR2 YDEGEE. The CDR3 is 13 residues long. The ends were cut back, 0 bases at V and 11 bases at J, with 14 bases in the middle. V usage is TRBV5-8 and J usage is TRBJ1-1; D is ambiguous. The receptor comes from an adult with an advanced solid tumor such as melanoma, head and neck, liver or kidney cancer. Sequencing used CD4+ or CD8+ T cells sorted from blood, obtained in a trial of the OX40 agonist ivuxolimab. CDR3 residues: CASSLVSTGWAFF. CDR3 nucleotides: TGTGCCAGCAGCTTGGTTTCAACCGGGTGGGCTTTCTTT.